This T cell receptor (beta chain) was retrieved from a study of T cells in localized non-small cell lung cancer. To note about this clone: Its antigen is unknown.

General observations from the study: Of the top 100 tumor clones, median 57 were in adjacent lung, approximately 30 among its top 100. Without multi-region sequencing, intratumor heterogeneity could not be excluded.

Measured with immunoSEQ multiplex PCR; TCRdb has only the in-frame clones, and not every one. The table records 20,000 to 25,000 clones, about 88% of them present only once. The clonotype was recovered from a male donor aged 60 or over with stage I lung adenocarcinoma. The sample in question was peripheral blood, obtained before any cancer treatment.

CDR3 bases: TGTGCCAGCAGCCACCCTCTTATCGGGGGGAAAGCTTTCTTT. As protein: CASSHPLIGGKAFF. The V gene is TRBV5-8, the J gene TRBJ1-1; D is possibly TRBD1 (5 bases). The CDR3 is made up of 14 amino acids. Between the trimmed V and J ends, which lost 4 bases and 9 bases, there was a span of 19 bases. The germline CDR1 and CDR2 sequences are SGHTS and YDEGEE.